One and the same sample provided the 22 T cell receptor beta chains below, sequenced in a study of T cell clonality in common variable immunodeficiency. TCRdb keeps only in-frame clones here, not all; method: immunoSEQ multiplex PCR. This sample comprises more than 65,000 clones, none seen once only. The material sequenced was peripheral blood mononuclear cells. The receptors derive from a person between 18 and 69 years old in good health.

This clone was recorded many times. The read terminates 3 residues before the CDR3 end, so the remaining end is supplied by the germline J gene. The V gene is TRBV20-1, the J gene TRBJ2-7; D may be TRBD1 (6 bases). The CDR3 extends over 13 amino acids. The V gene lost 0 bases and the J gene lost 5 bases, with 11 bases spanning the gap. The V gene's germline CDR1 is DFQATT and CDR2 SNEGSKA (reference sequence). The CDR3 bases that were read are TGCAGTGCTAGAGAGGGGGCGCGGAACGAG. Protein sequence: CSAREGARNE. From start to end, the CDR3 is CSAREGARNEQYF.

There are many counts of this clone. The read is 3 residues too short to cover the CDR3 end, so that end is filled in from the germline J gene. The rearrangement uses TRBV20-1 and TRBJ2-7; 11 bases map to TRBD1. CDR1 is DFQATT and CDR2 is SNEGSKA in the germline V gene (reference sequence). The CDR3 is made up of 16 amino acids. J gave up 5 bases and V 4 bases, and 13 bases lay outside the gene matches. CDR3 sequence reads: CSATEGQSGQGDEQYF. The part of the CDR3 DNA that was read is TGCAGTGCTACAGAAGGGCAATCGGGACAGGGGGACGAG.

The sample holds many counts of this clone. The CDR3 extends 3 residues past the end of the read, so its final part is completed from the germline J gene. The chain employs TRBV20-1 and TRBJ1-1; 8 bases fit TRBD1. CDR1 and CDR2 from the germline V gene are DFQATT and SNEGSKA (reference sequence). This CDR3 comprises 13 residues. J was trimmed by 4 bases and V by 3 bases; bases with no gene match: 4. The CDR3 bases that were read are TGCAGTGCTAGCAGGGGGCGCGGCACTGAA. Its translation is CSASRGRGTE. The whole CDR3 sequence reads CSASRGRGTEAFF.

This clone was counted many times. The read ends 3 residues shy of where the CDR3 ends; the end is completed using the germline J gene. The chain joins TRBV7-9 to TRBJ2-5; 7 bases are shared with TRBD1. In germline, CDR1 is SEHNR, CDR2 FQNEAQ (reference sequence). Trimming took 5 bases from V and 3 from J; bases not matched to a gene: 3. CDR3 length equals 13 residues. CDR3 DNA (partial): TGTGCCAGCAGCCCCGGACAGGAAGAGACC. Translating it yields CASSPGQEET. The full CDR3 sequence reads CASSPGQEETQYF.

This clone showed up many times. The read halts 3 residues ahead of the CDR3 end, with the missing end drawn from the germline J gene. The chain employs TRBV14 and TRBJ1-1; D is possibly TRBD1 (6 bases). V gave up 3 bases and J gave up 5 bases, with 10 bases separating them. There are 13 residues in the CDR3. Germline V lookup: CDR1 SGHDN, CDR2 FVKESK. Partial CDR3 DNA: TGTGCCAGCAGCCACCAGGGGCAGACTGAA. Encoded protein: CASSHQGQTE. The entire CDR3 reads CASSHQGQTEAFF.

In its sample, this clone was seen many times. The read ends 3 residues shy of where the CDR3 ends; the end is completed using the germline J gene. The V and J genes are TRBV7-8 and TRBJ1-2, with 11 bases lining up with TRBD1. The V segment lost 2 bases and the J segment 4 bases; nucleotides outside the gene matches: 3. Germline loops: CDR1 SGHVS, CDR2 FQNEAQ. The CDR3 extends over 15 amino acids. The CDR3 sequence: CASSLRGQGAYGYTF. Partial CDR3 DNA: TGTGCCAGCAGCTTACGTGGACAGGGGGCCTATGGC.

In its sample, this clone was seen many times. The read is 3 residues too short to cover the CDR3 end, so that end is filled in from the germline J gene. The V gene is TRBV7-9, the J gene TRBJ2-1; tentatively, D is TRBD1 (5 bases). Germline loops: CDR1 SEHNR, CDR2 FQNEAQ (reference sequence). The CDR3 extends over 15 amino acids. Trimming took off 7 bases at V and 5 bases at J, with 18 bases between the two ends. CDR3 DNA, as far as it was read: TGTGCCAGCATTTCGCCATACGACAGCGACAATGAG. This encodes CASISPYDSDNE. The complete CDR3 protein is CASISPYDSDNEQFF.

This clone was found many times. Read coverage stops 3 residues before the CDR3 terminus; the germline J gene supplies the remainder. This rearrangement joins TRBV6-1 to TRBJ2-7; D possibly corresponds to TRBD2 (6 bases). This CDR3 spans 14 amino acids. Trimming left V 4 bases short and J 3 bases short, with 13 bases between. Per the germline V gene, CDR1 is MNHNS and CDR2 is SASEGT. The CDR3 region is CASSAGLVDYEQYF. The CDR3 DNA, read in part, is TGTGCCAGCAGTGCGGGACTCGTAGACTACGAG.

At least ten counts were recorded for this clone. This CDR3 is CASSPHGGGPYEQYF. The CDR3 DNA, read in part, is TGCGCCAGTTCCCCCCACGGCGGGGGTCCCTACGAG. V gene TRBV4-1 combines with J gene TRBJ2-7; 7 nucleotides agree with TRBD2. Read data end 3 residues before the CDR3 end; the end is taken from the germline J gene. V dropped 9 bases and J dropped 2; count of bases not matched to a gene: 13. The CDR3 is made up of 15 amino acids. Looked up from germline, CDR1 is MGHRA and CDR2 is YSYEKL.

Many counts were recorded for this clone. The CDR3 extends 3 residues past the end of the read, so its final part is completed from the germline J gene. The chain joins TRBV7-8 to TRBJ2-7; 8 bases are shared with TRBD1. CDR1 is SGHVS, CDR2 FQNEAQ, per germline. The CDR3 is 15 residues long. J gave up 2 bases and V 5 bases, and 8 bases lay outside the gene matches. The CDR3 here is CASSQTGVMTYEQYF. CDR3 DNA, as far as it was read: TGTGCCAGCAGCCAGACAGGGGTGATGACCTACGAG.

This clone appeared many times. With the read ending 3 residues before the CDR3 end, the germline J gene is used to fill in that end. The J gene is TRBJ2-1, the V gene TRBV7-3, with D unresolved. The germline V gene encodes CDR1 SGHTA and CDR2 FQGTGA. Trimming removed 0 bases from V and 6 bases from J, with 9 bases in between. The CDR3 length is 14 residues. The part of the CDR3 DNA that was read is TGTGCCAGCAGCTTAACTAGCAGCTCCAATGAG. Translation gives CASSLTSSSNE. The entire CDR3 is CASSLTSSSNEQFF.

This clone was counted many times. The read comes to an end 3 residues before the CDR3 does, leaving the germline J gene to fill in the end. V usage is TRBV20-1 and J usage is TRBJ1-1; TRBD1 matches 11 bases. Germline CDR1 is DFQATT and CDR2 is SNEGSKA (reference sequence). This CDR3 spans 15 amino acids. The junction had 5 bases not matched to a gene; V was cut back by 1 base and J by 4 bases. CDR3 loop: CSARVRGTGGTEAFF. The part of the CDR3 DNA that was read is TGCAGTGCTAGAGTTCGGGGGACAGGGGGCACTGAA.

This clone was found many times. Coverage ceases 3 residues before the CDR3 finishes, and the germline J gene fills in the end. The chain joins TRBV9 to TRBJ2-3, with D possibly TRBD2 on 6 matching bases. This CDR3 region has 16 residues. Germline-derived CDR1 and CDR2 are SGDLS and YYNGEE. V dropped 0 bases and J dropped 8 bases, with 19 bases sitting between them. Partial CDR3 DNA: TGTGCCAGCAGCGTAGCTCTGTCTAGCGCGGGACGTACG. It encodes CASSVALSSAGRT. The CDR3, in full, reads CASSVALSSAGRTQYF.

Worth noting for this clone: A read error may be the cause here, since a much bigger clone is one base away. Read data end 3 residues before the CDR3 end; the end is taken from the germline J gene. The chain is built from TRBV20-1 and TRBJ2-5, with TRBD2 matching 10 bases. J lost 5 bases, V lost 0 bases, and 3 bases had no gene match. The CDR3 has 14 residues. The germline V gene has CDR1 DFQATT and CDR2 SNEGSKA (reference sequence). The CDR3 here is CSARELAGAETQYF. The sequenced CDR3 bases are TGCAGTGCTAGAGAGCTAGCGGGAGCCGAGACC.

There are many counts of this clone. The CDR3 end lies 3 residues beyond the end of the read and is filled in from the germline J gene. The chain employs TRBV19 and TRBJ2-7; maybe TRBD1 (6 bases). V lost 7 bases, J lost 2 bases, and 15 bases lay in between. This CDR3 has 14 residues. The germline gives CDR1 LNHDA, CDR2 SQIVND (reference sequence). The CDR3 spells CASNQGQGAYEQYF. The CDR3 DNA, read in part, is TGTGCCAGTAATCAGGGACAAGGGGCCTACGAG.

This clone was found many times. The read terminates 3 residues ahead of where the CDR3 ends, so the germline J gene completes it. The V gene is TRBV6-2 or TRBV6-3, the J gene TRBJ1-5; 8 nucleotides line up with TRBD1. Germline V lookup: CDR1 MNHEY, CDR2 SVGEGT. The CDR3 is made up of 15 amino acids. J was trimmed by 7 bases and V by 3 bases; bases with no gene match: 8. This CDR3 is CASSYDRGVGQPQHF. The CDR3 DNA, read in part, is TGTGCCAGCAGTTATGACAGGGGAGTCGGGCAGCCC.

This clone occurred many times. Incomplete CDR3 DNA: TGCGCCAGCAGCTTCGGGACAGGGGTCCCCGAG. Translating gives CASSFGTGVPE. The CDR3 reads in full as CASSFGTGVPEQYF. V is TRBV5-1 and J is TRBJ2-7, with TRBD1 matching 10 bases. The CDR3 end is not reached by the read, which stops 3 residues before it; the germline J gene fills it in. The germline V gene encodes CDR1 SGHRS and CDR2 YFSETQ. The ends lost 2 bases at V and 6 bases at J; junction bases unmatched: 5. This CDR3 contains 14 residues.

In this sample, this clone turned up many times. The DNA ends 3 residues before the CDR3 does, and the rest of the CDR3 is filled in from the germline J gene. The chain joins TRBV7-2 to TRBJ2-7, with 8 bases fitting TRBD2. CDR1 and CDR2 (germline): SGHTA, FQGNSA. The CDR3 contains 15 residues. The trim removed 5 bases at V and 3 bases at J, leaving 9 bases unmatched. CDR3 bases read: TGTGCCAGCAGCCTGAGGACTAGCTTGAGCTACGAG. It yields the protein CASSLRTSLSYE. The CDR3, in full, reads CASSLRTSLSYEQYF.

This clone came up many times. The read ends 3 residues shy of where the CDR3 ends; the end is completed using the germline J gene. The gene calls are TRBV20-1 and TRBJ2-5, with D possibly called TRBD1 or TRBD2 (6 bases each). Deletions cut 8 bases from V and 5 bases from J, with 18 bases between. Per germline, CDR1 DFQATT and CDR2 SNEGSKA (reference sequence). This CDR3 contains 13 residues. CDR3 residues: CSKTKEGVETQYF. The CDR3 bases that were read are TGCAGTAAAACAAAGGAGGGGGTGGAGACC.

This clone was seen repeatedly, ten times or more. The read falls 3 residues short of the CDR3 end, and the missing part is taken from the germline J gene. The rearrangement uses TRBV11-2 and TRBJ2-3; D not certain. Trimming removed 0 bases at V and 6 bases at J, with 10 bases between. The V gene's germline CDR1 is SGHAT and CDR2 FQNNGV. The CDR3 consists of 14 residues. The covered CDR3 bases are TGTGCCAGCAGCTTAGAGCCAGGTTGGGATACG. It translates to CASSLEPGWDT. The CDR3 in its entirety is CASSLEPGWDTQYF.

There are many counts of this clone. The CDR3 loop is CASSSTGGNGYTF. The DNA read from the CDR3 is TGTGCCAGTAGTTCCACAGGGGGCAATGGC. The chain has TRBV19 and TRBJ1-2; TRBD1 aligns across 9 bases. The read terminates 3 residues before the CDR3 end, so the remaining end is supplied by the germline J gene. Germline values: CDR1 LNHDA, CDR2 SQIVND (reference sequence). V shed 5 bases, J shed 6 bases, and the junction held 4 bases outside the gene matches. The CDR3 loop spans 13 amino acids.

This clone has a count of ten or more. The missing CDR3 end, 3 residues past where the read stops, is filled in from the germline J gene. The V call is TRBV19, the J call TRBJ1-5, with TRBD1 matching 8 bases. Unmatched junction bases numbered 4, after V lost 5 bases and J lost 1 base. This CDR3 is 15 amino acids long. CDR1 LNHDA and CDR2 SQIVND come from the germline V gene (reference sequence). The CDR3 DNA, read in part, is TGTGCCAGTAGTGGCACAGGGGGAAGCAATCAGCCC. Amino acid sequence: CASSGTGGSNQP. The whole CDR3 protein is CASSGTGGSNQPQHF.